A selection of T cell receptor beta chains follows, all from one sample in a study of blood T cell repertoires in COVID-19. Assay: immunoSEQ multiplex PCR; the TCRdb copy retains only in-frame clones and omits some. The sample holds more than 85,000 clones, around 82% seen once. Sequenced input: peripheral blood. The origin of the receptors is an older woman with acute or convalescent COVID-19. CDR3s include the opening cysteine and the closing phenylalanine or tryptophan. Each record gives: J gene, V gene, D gene, clone size, CDR3 protein, CDR3 DNA. A D gene is named only where the DNA matches it firmly. Clone size appears in some rows only: once, few, many, or a class for an expanded clone.

j_call: TRBJ2-4; v_call: TRBV11-3; d_call: TRBD1; clone_size: -; cdr3_aa: CASSPDTTGGKNIQYF; cdr3_nt: TGTGCCAGCAGCCCCGATACTACAGGGGGGAAAAACATTCAGTACTTC
j_call: TRBJ2-5; v_call: TRBV7-9; d_call: TRBD2; clone_size: few; cdr3_aa: CASSPSAPGGKQETQYF; cdr3_nt: TGTGCCAGCAGCCCCAGTGCCCCCGGGGGGAAGCAAGAGACCCAGTACTTC
j_call: TRBJ1-3; v_call: TRBV3-1/TRBV3-2; d_call: -; clone_size: -; cdr3_aa: CASSQDFPGTGNTIYF; cdr3_nt: TGTGCCAGCAGCCAAGACTTCCCAGGGACTGGAAACACCATATATTTT
j_call: TRBJ1-5; v_call: TRBV30; d_call: -; clone_size: -; cdr3_aa: CAWSIGQNNQPQHF; cdr3_nt: TGTGCCTGGAGTATAGGACAGAACAATCAGCCCCAGCATTTT
j_call: TRBJ1-2; v_call: TRBV10-3; d_call: -; clone_size: few; cdr3_aa: CAISDPDTNYGYTF; cdr3_nt: TGTGCCATCAGTGACCCCGACACCAACTATGGCTACACCTTC
j_call: TRBJ2-5; v_call: TRBV5-6; d_call: -; clone_size: -; cdr3_aa: CASSPGARLPQETQYF; cdr3_nt: TGTGCCAGCAGTCCTGGAGCGAGACTACCCCAAGAGACCCAGTACTTC
j_call: TRBJ1-2; v_call: TRBV12-3/TRBV12-4; d_call: TRBD1; clone_size: -; cdr3_aa: CASSLQGAGGYTF; cdr3_nt: TGTGCCAGCAGTTTGCAGGGGGCAGGCGGCTACACCTTC
j_call: TRBJ1-6; v_call: TRBV2; d_call: -; clone_size: few; cdr3_aa: CASSVRGFGSPLHF; cdr3_nt: TGTGCCAGCAGTGTTCGAGGGTTCGGCTCACCCCTCCACTTT
j_call: TRBJ1-5; v_call: TRBV4-3; d_call: -; clone_size: -; cdr3_aa: CASSQDRARNQPQHF; cdr3_nt: TGCGCCAGCAGCCAAGACAGGGCAAGAAATCAGCCCCAGCATTTT
j_call: TRBJ2-3; v_call: TRBV7-2; d_call: TRBD1; clone_size: -; cdr3_aa: CASSLEDRVEADTQYF; cdr3_nt: TGTGCCAGCAGCTTAGAAGACAGGGTAGAGGCAGATACGCAGTATTTT
j_call: TRBJ2-4; v_call: TRBV10-2; d_call: TRBD2; clone_size: -; cdr3_aa: CASRSLAGGQAKNIQYF; cdr3_nt: TGCGCCAGCAGGTCGCTAGCGGGGGGGCAAGCCAAAAACATTCAGTACTTC
j_call: TRBJ1-5; v_call: TRBV30; d_call: -; clone_size: -; cdr3_aa: CAWRTAIPNQPQHF; cdr3_nt: TGTGCCTGGAGAACCGCGATCCCCAATCAGCCCCAGCATTTT
j_call: TRBJ1-5; v_call: TRBV30; d_call: TRBD1; clone_size: -; cdr3_aa: CAWSSRGYSNQPQHF; cdr3_nt: TGTGCCTGGAGTTCCAGGGGGTATAGCAATCAGCCCCAGCATTTT
j_call: TRBJ1-1; v_call: TRBV5-6; d_call: -; clone_size: -; cdr3_aa: CASSLGRNTEAFF; cdr3_nt: TGTGCCAGCAGCTTGGGGAGGAACACTGAAGCTTTCTTT
j_call: TRBJ2-7; v_call: TRBV19; d_call: -; clone_size: -; cdr3_aa: CASSRGNQGNEQYF; cdr3_nt: TGTGCCAGTAGTAGGGGAAACCAGGGGAACGAGCAGTACTTC
j_call: TRBJ2-7; v_call: TRBV5-1; d_call: TRBD2; clone_size: many; cdr3_aa: CASSLASGGNYEQYF; cdr3_nt: TGCGCCAGCAGCTTGGCCAGCGGGGGAAACTACGAGCAGTACTTC
j_call: TRBJ1-4; v_call: TRBV6-5; d_call: TRBD1; clone_size: -; cdr3_aa: CASSYSTGAVNEKLFF; cdr3_nt: TGTGCCAGCAGTTACTCGACAGGGGCCGTGAATGAAAAACTGTTTTTT
j_call: TRBJ1-2; v_call: TRBV20-1; d_call: TRBD1; clone_size: -; cdr3_aa: CSASPDRGYGYTF; cdr3_nt: TGCAGTGCTAGTCCCGACAGGGGCTATGGCTACACCTTC
j_call: TRBJ2-7; v_call: TRBV5-6; d_call: -; clone_size: -; cdr3_aa: CASSLARYEQYF; cdr3_nt: TGTGCCAGCAGCTTGGCTCGGTACGAGCAGTACTTC
j_call: TRBJ2-7; v_call: TRBV5-1; d_call: TRBD1; clone_size: -; cdr3_aa: CASSRIGQAYEQYF; cdr3_nt: TGCGCCAGCAGCCGTATTGGACAGGCCTACGAGCAGTACTTC
j_call: TRBJ1-6; v_call: TRBV4-2; d_call: -; clone_size: -; cdr3_aa: CASSQESGLGNSPLHF; cdr3_nt: TGTGCCAGCAGCCAAGAGTCGGGACTGGGAAATTCACCCCTCCACTTT
j_call: TRBJ1-1; v_call: TRBV18; d_call: -; clone_size: -; cdr3_aa: CASSPPGRDDTEAFF; cdr3_nt: TGTGCCAGCTCACCTCCGGGGAGAGACGACACTGAAGCTTTCTTT
j_call: TRBJ2-2; v_call: TRBV3-1/TRBV3-2; d_call: -; clone_size: -; cdr3_aa: CASSQVAVTGELFF; cdr3_nt: TGTGCCAGCAGCCAAGTAGCGGTAACCGGGGAGCTGTTTTTT
j_call: TRBJ1-4; v_call: TRBV12-3/TRBV12-4; d_call: -; clone_size: -; cdr3_aa: CASSSLGEKLFF; cdr3_nt: TGTGCCAGCAGTTCACTCGGGGAAAAACTGTTTTTT
j_call: TRBJ2-5; v_call: TRBV5-1; d_call: TRBD2; clone_size: once; cdr3_aa: CASSSSGSGGAVGETQYF; cdr3_nt: TGCGCCAGCAGCTCCTCTGGTAGCGGGGGGGCCGTCGGAGAGACCCAGTACTTC
j_call: TRBJ2-1; v_call: TRBV5-4; d_call: TRBD1; clone_size: -; cdr3_aa: CASSWDSNEQFF; cdr3_nt: TGTGCCAGCAGCTGGGACAGCAATGAGCAGTTCTTC
j_call: TRBJ1-2; v_call: TRBV19; d_call: -; clone_size: -; cdr3_aa: CASSQGGDYGYTF; cdr3_nt: TGTGCCAGTTCACAGGGAGGGGACTATGGCTACACCTTC
j_call: TRBJ1-5; v_call: TRBV27; d_call: -; clone_size: -; cdr3_aa: CASTPPRPWAYKFNQPQHF; cdr3_nt: TGTGCCAGCACCCCGCCCCGCCCCTGGGCCTACAAGTTCAATCAGCCCCAGCATTTT
j_call: TRBJ1-1; v_call: TRBV19; d_call: -; clone_size: -; cdr3_aa: CASSEMARENTEAFF; cdr3_nt: TGTGCCAGTAGTGAGATGGCCAGGGAGAACACTGAAGCTTTCTTT
j_call: TRBJ2-2; v_call: TRBV7-8; d_call: -; clone_size: -; cdr3_aa: CAAGVGGNTGELFF; cdr3_nt: TGTGCCGCAGGGGTCGGCGGGAACACCGGGGAGCTGTTTTTT
j_call: TRBJ2-7; v_call: TRBV3-1/TRBV3-2; d_call: -; clone_size: once; cdr3_aa: CASSQDIKYEQYF; cdr3_nt: TGTGCCAGCAGCCAAGATATAAAATACGAGCAGTACTTC
j_call: TRBJ1-2; v_call: TRBV7-3; d_call: -; clone_size: -; cdr3_aa: CASSLENSAFTF; cdr3_nt: TGTGCCAGCAGCTTAGAGAACAGTGCCTTCACCTTC
j_call: TRBJ2-3; v_call: TRBV7-9; d_call: TRBD2; clone_size: -; cdr3_aa: CASCTRGGTDTQYF; cdr3_nt: TGTGCCAGCTGCACCCGGGGGGGCACAGATACGCAGTATTTT
j_call: TRBJ2-3; v_call: TRBV5-8; d_call: -; clone_size: -; cdr3_aa: CADTPGAVNTDTQYF; cdr3_nt: TGTGCCGACACTCCAGGGGCCGTTAACACAGATACGCAGTATTTT
j_call: TRBJ2-4; v_call: TRBV9; d_call: TRBD1; clone_size: -; cdr3_aa: CASSGTTGVAYF; cdr3_nt: TGTGCCAGCAGCGGGACGACAGGGGTGGCGTACTTC
j_call: TRBJ2-2; v_call: TRBV6-2/TRBV6-3; d_call: TRBD2; clone_size: -; cdr3_aa: CASSPRLAGGGNTGELFF; cdr3_nt: TGTGCCAGCAGCCCGCGACTAGCGGGGGGTGGGAACACCGGGGAGCTGTTTTTT
j_call: TRBJ1-3; v_call: TRBV18; d_call: -; clone_size: -; cdr3_aa: CASSPRTARLSGNTIYF; cdr3_nt: TGTGCCAGCTCACCTCGGACAGCTCGCCTCTCTGGAAACACCATATATTTT
j_call: TRBJ2-1; v_call: TRBV15; d_call: TRBD1; clone_size: -; cdr3_aa: CASNPGQGANEQFF; cdr3_nt: TGTGCCTCAAACCCGGGACAGGGTGCCAATGAGCAGTTCTTC
j_call: TRBJ1-5; v_call: TRBV7-2; d_call: -; clone_size: few; cdr3_aa: CASSRQSNQPQHF; cdr3_nt: TGTGCCAGCAGCCGCCAGAGCAATCAGCCCCAGCATTTT
j_call: TRBJ1-3; v_call: TRBV7-2; d_call: -; clone_size: once; cdr3_aa: CASSYIRGYTGNTIYF; cdr3_nt: TGTGCCAGCAGTTACATTAGAGGGTACACTGGAAACACCATATATTTT
j_call: TRBJ2-2; v_call: TRBV7-2; d_call: TRBD2; clone_size: few; cdr3_aa: CASSLQAGGNTGELFF; cdr3_nt: TGTGCCAGCAGCTTACAAGCGGGGGGGAACACCGGGGAGCTGTTTTTT
j_call: TRBJ2-2; v_call: TRBV19; d_call: -; clone_size: -; cdr3_aa: CATGMGLFNTGELFF; cdr3_nt: TGTGCCACCGGGATGGGACTTTTTAACACCGGGGAGCTGTTTTTT
j_call: TRBJ2-1; v_call: TRBV21-1; d_call: -; clone_size: -; cdr3_aa: CASLRQAYNEQFF; cdr3_nt: TGTGCCAGCCTGAGACAGGCCTACAATGAGCAGTTCTTC
j_call: TRBJ2-5; v_call: TRBV7-9; d_call: TRBD2; clone_size: -; cdr3_aa: CASSVRLAGGLGETQYF; cdr3_nt: TGTGCCAGCAGCGTCCGTCTAGCGGGGGGGCTGGGAGAGACCCAGTACTTC
j_call: TRBJ2-3; v_call: TRBV11-2; d_call: -; clone_size: -; cdr3_aa: CASSLSVGDTQYF; cdr3_nt: TGTGCCAGCAGCTTGTCAGTCGGGGATACGCAGTATTTT
j_call: TRBJ1-5; v_call: TRBV5-1; d_call: -; clone_size: -; cdr3_aa: CASSLSTGTNQPQHF; cdr3_nt: TGCGCCAGCAGCTTGTCTACAGGGACCAATCAGCCCCAGCATTTT